The 23 T cell receptor beta chains listed next were all sequenced from one sample in a study of Graves' ophthalmopathy and Graves' hyperthyroidism. Researchers took RNA transcripts and amplified TCR beta CDR3 regions from them. In the first round, RT-PCR was carried out with HTBI primers, and a multiplex PCR formed the second round. TCRdb ran MiXCR on the multiplex PCR reads and lists one entry per CDR3 protein. Among about 620,000 distinct CDR3 sequences listed, about a fifth were seen once. Input material: peripheral blood. These receptors were obtained from a woman aged 18-30 years with stable Graves' hyperthyroidism. Some clones in this sample may be carry-over from other donors' samples.

This clonotype was detected only once. DNA for the CDR3: TGTGCCAGCAGTTACACGGCTAGCGTGACCTGGTTGCAGTACTTC. Protein product: CASSYTASVTWLQYF. V usage is TRBV6-5 and J usage is TRBJ2-7; D is perhaps TRBD2 (6 bases). Germline CDR1 reads MNHEY; CDR2 reads SVGAGI. Trimming shortened V by 2 bases and J by 9 bases, and 20 bases separated the two germline ends. There are 15 residues in the CDR3.

In the case of this clonotype: Sequence at one end of the junction differs from germline and may be a read error. V usage is TRBV28 and J usage is TRBJ1-2; unclear D gene. The CDR3 sequence is 14 residues long. CDR1 is MDHEN and CDR2 is SYDVKM in the germline V gene. The CDR3 region has the DNA TGTTCCAGCAGTTTCACTAGACCTAACTATGGTTACACCTTC. It specifies CSSSFTRPNYGYTF.

A remark on this clonotype: One junction end disagrees with the germline gene, perhaps due to a read error. The rearrangement links TRBV12-3 or TRBV12-4 to TRBJ2-7; 9 bases are shared with TRBD2. The CDR3 spans 14 residues. The CDR3 loop reads CASGRTSASYERYF. The CDR3 nucleotides read TGTGCCAGCGGTCGGACTAGCGCCTCCTACGAGCGGTACTTC.

This clonotype was picked up many times. The rearrangement uses TRBV6-1 and TRBJ2-5; maybe TRBD1 (8 bases). This CDR3 comprises 16 residues. V gave up 0 bases and J gave up 4 bases, with 15 bases separating them. Germline V CDR1 and CDR2: MNHNS, SASEGT. CDR3: CASSEAGQGGRETQYF. In DNA form, the CDR3 reads TGTGCCAGCAGTGAAGCAGGACAGGGAGGGCGAGAGACCCAGTACTTC.

This chain joins TRBV28 and TRBJ1-1; D unclear. CDR1 and CDR2 (germline): MDHEN, SYDVKM. The CDR3 covers 16 residues. V gave up 7 bases and J gave up 0 bases, with 18 bases separating them. CDR3 protein: CASTYSDGPMNTEAFF. In DNA form, the CDR3 reads TGTGCCAGCACCTACTCGGACGGACCCATGAACACTGAAGCTTTCTTT. Filled out from reference TRBV28 and TRBJ1-1, the complete variable domain reads DVKVTQSSRYLVKRTGEKVFLECVQDMDHENMFWYRQDPGLGLRLIYFSYDVKMKEKGDIPEGYSVSREKKERFSLILESASTNQTSMYLCASTYSDGPMNTEAFFGQGTRLTVV.

This clonotype was picked up many times. The V call is TRBV6-5, the J call TRBJ1-3; no clear D gene. In germline, CDR1 is MNHEY, CDR2 SVGAGI. There are 14 residues in the CDR3. V was trimmed by 6 bases and J by 4 bases, leaving 13 bases between them. CDR3 in DNA: TGTGCCAGCAGCCTCTCGGAGGTCGGAAACACCATATATTTT. This encodes CASSLSEVGNTIYF.

This clonotype was observed a handful of times. The V gene is TRBV6-1, the J gene TRBJ2-5, with 11 bases lining up with TRBD1. The CDR3 sequence is 15 residues long. Trimming at V came to 6 bases and at J to 4 bases, leaving 7 bases not matched to a gene. CDR1 MNHNS and CDR2 SASEGT come from the germline V gene. The CDR3 reads CASSAGTGGSETQYF. The CDR3 bases are TGTGCCAGCAGCGCCGGGACAGGGGGGTCAGAGACCCAGTACTTC.

This clonotype was detected only a few times. This sequence joins TRBV5-6 and TRBJ2-5, with 10 positions matching TRBD2. V was clipped by 6 bases and J by 4 bases; unmatched bases: 9. The length of the CDR3 is 15 residues. Germline CDR1 reads SGHDT; CDR2 reads YYEEEE. CDR3: CASKGERLAGETQYF. For the CDR3, the DNA is TGTGCCAGCAAAGGAGAAAGACTAGCGGGAGAGACCCAGTACTTC.

This clonotype has at least ten counts. J is TRBJ1-2 and V is TRBV7-9; 8 positions agree with TRBD1. Germline values: CDR1 SEHNR, CDR2 FQNEAQ (reference sequence). The V and J ends lost 4 bases and 6 bases, in that order; junction bases with no gene match: 4. CDR3 size: 13 residues. The CDR3 spells CASSSSTGDGYTF. CDR3 sequence (DNA): TGTGCCAGCAGCTCCTCGACAGGGGATGGCTACACCTTC.

This clonotype was observed many times. The chain uses TRBV10-2 and TRBJ1-1, with unresolved D. This CDR3 contains 13 residues. CDR1 is WSHSY and CDR2 is SAAADI in the germline V gene. Trimming cost V 4 bases and J 3 bases, with 9 bases left between them. CDR3 region: CASSGHGYTEAFF. CDR3 sequence (DNA): TGCGCCAGCAGTGGACACGGCTACACTGAAGCTTTCTTT.

This clonotype occurred many times. The V gene is TRBV19, the J gene TRBJ1-1, with 7 positions matching TRBD1. The CDR3 length is 15 residues. J lost 0 bases, V lost 3 bases, and 4 bases had no gene match. Germline CDR1 is LNHDA and CDR2 is SQIVND (reference sequence). The CDR3 bases are TGTGCCAGTAGTATTCCTGGACAGGTGAACACTGAAGCTTTCTTT. This translates into CASSIPGQVNTEAFF. The variable domain in full, completed from reference TRBV19 and TRBJ1-1, reads DGGITQSPKYLFRKEGQNVTLSCEQNLNHDAMYWYRQDPGQGLRLIYYSQIVNDFQKGDIAEGYSVSREKKESFPLTVTSAQKNPTAFYLCASSIPGQVNTEAFFGQGTRLTVV.

This clonotype has a count of ten or more. This chain uses TRBV12-3 or TRBV12-4 with TRBJ1-6; D remains ambiguous. The CDR3 extends over 14 amino acids. The V end lost 3 bases, the J end lost 9 bases, and 12 bases lay between the germline ends. The CDR3 bases are TGTGCCAGCAGTTTGGGCATACCCCGTTCACCCCTCCACTTT. Protein sequence: CASSLGIPRSPLHF.

Concerning this clonotype: This may be a read error: a much more frequent sequence differs by one nucleotide. The conserved phenylalanine or tryptophan is not found at the CDR3 terminus, so this likely reflects a read error. The chain joins TRBV18 to TRBJ1-1, with TRBD1 matching 10 bases. CDR1 is KGHSH, CDR2 LQKENI, per germline. The CDR3 consists of 14 residues. V gave up 8 bases and J gave up 0 bases; unmatched junction bases: 3. Written as DNA, the CDR3 is TGTGCCAGCAGACAGGGGGCAATGAACACTGAAGCTTTCCTT. Residues: CASRQGAMNTEAFL.

This rearrangement joins TRBV4-3 to TRBJ1-3; no clear D gene. Germline lookup yields CDR1 LGHNA and CDR2 YSLEER. This CDR3 has 13 residues. Deletions cut 0 bases from V and 5 bases from J, with 5 bases between. The CDR3 DNA reads as TGCGCCAGCAGCCAAGATCGCAGAAACACCATATATTTT. Translated: CASSQDRRNTIYF.

This clonotype has a count of ten or more. The chain employs TRBV6-2 or TRBV6-3 and TRBJ2-2; 15 bases align to TRBD2. The CDR3 extends over 17 amino acids. Unmatched junction bases numbered 7, after V lost 6 bases and J lost 5 bases. The germline CDR1 and CDR2 sequences are MNHEY and SVGEGT. The CDR3 sequence is CASRRTSGRAGTGELFF. The CDR3, as DNA: TGTGCCAGCAGAAGGACTAGCGGGAGGGCCGGGACCGGGGAGCTGTTTTTT.

There are a few counts of this clonotype. The rearrangement joins TRBV6-1 to TRBJ1-1; 9 nucleotides agree with TRBD1. CDR1 is MNHNS and CDR2 is SASEGT in the germline V gene. The V segment lost 2 bases and the J segment 7 bases; nucleotides outside the gene matches: 5. The length of the CDR3 is 14 residues. CDR3 region: CASSEPGQGNEAFF. DNA for the CDR3: TGTGCCAGCAGTGAACCGGGACAGGGTAATGAAGCTTTCTTT.

The J gene is TRBJ2-7, the V gene TRBV6-1, with TRBD2 identical over 8 bases. The V and J ends lost 4 bases and 2 bases, in that order; junction bases with no gene match: 4. Germline CDR1 MNHNS, CDR2 SASEGT. The CDR3 consists of 14 residues. The CDR3 sequence is CASSGYSGAYEQYF. DNA of the CDR3: TGTGCCAGCAGTGGATATAGCGGGGCCTACGAGCAGTACTTC.

The V and J genes are TRBV4-1 and TRBJ2-7; 9 bases map to TRBD1. Germline V gene sequence: CDR1 MGHRA, CDR2 YSYEKL. V dropped 4 bases and J dropped 3; count of bases not matched to a gene: 7. The CDR3 spans 15 residues. The DNA for the CDR3 is TGCGCCAGCAGCCTCCGGGACAGGGACTTCTACGAGCAGTACTTC. This encodes CASSLRDRDFYEQYF.

Regarding this clonotype: At one end the junction does not follow the germline gene, possibly because of a read error. The V gene is TRBV27, the J gene TRBJ2-5, with D hard to call. Germline CDR1 is MNHEY and CDR2 is SMNVEV (reference sequence). This CDR3 is built from 14 residues. CDR3 sequence reads: CASSLLGAKEAQYF. In DNA form, the CDR3 reads TGTGCCAGCAGTCTCCTTGGCGCGAAAGAGGCCCAGTACTTC.

The table lists this clonotype with a few counts. The rearrangement links TRBV7-2 to TRBJ2-5; 11 bases line up with TRBD2. This CDR3 contains 17 residues. V lost 1 base and J lost 4; bases outside the gene matches: 8. Germline CDR1 reads SGHTA; CDR2 reads FQGNSA. This CDR3 reads CASSLGLAGGFGETQYF. The CDR3 region has the DNA TGTGCCAGCAGCTTAGGGCTAGCGGGAGGCTTCGGAGAGACCCAGTACTTC.

This clonotype was observed a few times. CDR3 amino acids: CASSPGQGRASYGYTF. In DNA form, the CDR3 reads TGTGCCAGCAGTCCAGGACAGGGTCGGGCATCATATGGCTACACCTTC. The chain has TRBV6-1 and TRBJ1-2; 8 nucleotides align to TRBD1. V was pared by 5 bases and J by 5 bases, with 13 bases of the junction left unmatched. Germline loops: CDR1 MNHNS, CDR2 SASEGT. The CDR3 loop spans 16 amino acids.

This clonotype was seen ten or more times. J is TRBJ2-7 and V is TRBV19, with a tentative D call TRBD2 (6 bases). V was cut by 1 base and J by 2 bases, with 12 bases left in between. The CDR3 is 15 residues long. Germline values: CDR1 LNHDA, CDR2 SQIVND (reference sequence). CDR3 amino acids: CASSIGRGLAYEQYF. The CDR3 bases are TGTGCCAGTAGTATAGGTAGGGGACTTGCCTACGAGCAGTACTTC.

This clonotype turned up a few times. The chain couples TRBV15 to TRBJ1-1, with a tentative D call TRBD1 (5 bases). The germline gives CDR1 LNHNV, CDR2 YYDKDF (reference sequence). The V and J ends lost 8 bases and 0 bases respectively, with 10 bases between them. This CDR3 region has 13 residues. CDR3 sequence (DNA): TGTGCCACCCGGGGGGTAATGAACACTGAAGCTTTCTTT. This gives the protein CATRGVMNTEAFF.